The 9 T cell receptor beta chains reported below all come from one sample, sequenced in a study of T cell clusters in autoimmune cytopenias. Multiplex touch-down PCR amplified TRB using TRB-A and TRB-B pools in one tube. TCRdb re-called the multiplex PCR reads, yielding one record per CDR3 amino acid sequence without DNA. The sample table sets out 2,000 to 2,500 distinct CDR3 sequences. TRB amplification used approximately 270 ng of peripheral blood genomic DNA. The sample was also reused in another study, on T cell repertoires in aging, cancer and after chemotherapy.

Sequencing used peripheral blood. The receptors stem from a human donor with an autoimmune cytopenia or autoimmune hepatitis (not recorded which).

This CDR3 reads CSAETGRARDEQFF. The chain carries TRBV20-1 and TRBJ2-1; TCRdb's D call, TRBD2, is unchecked because there is no DNA. Germline V CDR1 and CDR2: DFQATT, SNEGSKA (reference sequence). This CDR3 contains 14 residues.

This clonotype counts as medium-sized by frequency. V gene TRBV6-5 combines with J gene TRBJ1-1; TCRdb's D call of TRBD1 is untestable without DNA. CDR3 length: 14 amino acids. CDR1 MNHEY and CDR2 SVGAGI come from the germline V gene. CDR3 sequence: CASSSDRAWTEAFF.

The chain recombines TRBV27 with TRBJ2-7; there is no DNA to check the TCRdb D call of TRBD1. This CDR3 region has 14 residues. Germline CDR1 and CDR2: MNHEY and SMNVEV (reference sequence). CDR3 protein: CASSLLGQEYEQYF.

Frequency places this clonotype as medium-sized (0.01 to 0.1%). V and J are TRBV19 and TRBJ2-2. This CDR3 comprises 14 residues. Germline CDR1 LNHDA, CDR2 SQIVND (reference sequence). The CDR3 region is CASSGVLNTGELFF.

The CDR3 reads CASSADGTGGSFADTQYF. V usage is TRBV19 and J usage is TRBJ2-3; TCRdb gives TRBD1 as the D gene, but with no DNA this cannot be confirmed. The CDR3 covers 18 residues. Germline V gives CDR1 LNHDA, CDR2 SQIVND (reference sequence).

By frequency, this clonotype registers medium-sized. The V gene is TRBV11-3, the J gene TRBJ1-1; TCRdb proposes TRBD1, but this gene call is untestable without DNA. Germline-derived CDR1 and CDR2 are SGHNT and YENEEA. This CDR3 has 16 amino acids. The CDR3 protein is CASSFGGIRVNTEAFF.

This clonotype shows up as medium-sized by frequency. The V gene is TRBV5-4, the J gene TRBJ1-5; TCRdb's D call of TRBD1 is untestable without DNA. The germline V gene has CDR1 SGHNT and CDR2 YYREEE (reference sequence). This CDR3 spans 15 amino acids. CDR3 protein: CASSLGPGINQPQHF.

V and J are TRBV7-2 and TRBJ1-2; the TRBD1 assignment by TCRdb is unverifiable without DNA. Germline V CDR1 and CDR2: SGHTA, FQGNSA. The CDR3 runs to 14 residues. This CDR3 is CASSPGVGVYGYTF.

The chain recombines TRBV24-1 with TRBJ2-7; TCRdb indicates TRBD1, and absent DNA this call remains unverified. Germline V CDR1 and CDR2: KGHDR, SFDVKD. The CDR3 contains 15 residues. The CDR3 here is CATSDWTGSSYEQYF.